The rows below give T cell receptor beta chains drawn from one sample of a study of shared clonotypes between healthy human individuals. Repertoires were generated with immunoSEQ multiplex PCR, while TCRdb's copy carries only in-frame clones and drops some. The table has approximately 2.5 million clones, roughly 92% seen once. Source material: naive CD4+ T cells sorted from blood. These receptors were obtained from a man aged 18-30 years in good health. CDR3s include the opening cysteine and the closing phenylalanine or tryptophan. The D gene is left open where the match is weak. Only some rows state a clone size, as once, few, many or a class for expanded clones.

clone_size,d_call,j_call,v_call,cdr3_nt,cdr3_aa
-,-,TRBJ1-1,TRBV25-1,TGTGCCAGCAGGGGTGGGGTAAAAGGATCGGAAGCTTTCTTT,CASRGGVKGSEAFF
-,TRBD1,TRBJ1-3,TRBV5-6,TGTGCCAGCAGCTTGACAGGGGCCTTCTCTGGAAACACCATATATTTT,CASSLTGAFSGNTIYF
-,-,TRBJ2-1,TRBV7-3,TGTGCCAGCAGCTCCTGGCGAAAGAATGAGCAGTTCTTC,CASSSWRKNEQFF
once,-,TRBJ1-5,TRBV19,TGTGCCAGTAGTATCGGGCATCCCCAGCATTTT,CASSIGHPQHF
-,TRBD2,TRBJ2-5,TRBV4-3,TGCGCCAGCAGCCCGGGACTAGCGGCATTCGTGGAGACCCAGTACTTC,CASSPGLAAFVETQYF
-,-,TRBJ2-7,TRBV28,TGTGCCAGCAGCCCCGGCGTCCGCACCTACGAGCAGTACTTC,CASSPGVRTYEQYF
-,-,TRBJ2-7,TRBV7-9,TGTGCCAGCAGCCGGGGGACTGGCGTACGCGAGCAGTACTTC,CASSRGTGVREQYF
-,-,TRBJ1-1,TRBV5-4,TGTGCCAGCAGGGCTACAGGGCAGGGCACTGAAGCTTTCTTT,CASRATGQGTEAFF
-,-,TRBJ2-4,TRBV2,TGTGCCAGCAGTCGTTCATTGGGCGCCAAAAACATTCAGTACTTC,CASSRSLGAKNIQYF
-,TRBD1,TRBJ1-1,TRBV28,TGTGCCAGCAGTTGGAGCCCCTATTTAGACAGGGAGAGTGCCACTGAAGCTTTCTTT,CASSWSPYLDRESATEAFF
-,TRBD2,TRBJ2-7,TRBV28,TGTGCCAGCAGTTTATCGGCTAGCGGGGGGTACGAGCAGTACTTC,CASSLSASGGYEQYF
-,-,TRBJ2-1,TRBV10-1,TGCGCCAGCAGTGAGGGAGCGGGCTTCAATGAGCAGTTCTTC,CASSEGAGFNEQFF
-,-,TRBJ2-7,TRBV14,TGTGCCAGCAGCCAAGATTTGGCAGGGTATGAGCAGTACTTC,CASSQDLAGYEQYF
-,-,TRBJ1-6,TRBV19,TGTGCCAGTAGTATAGGGACCGAAAATTCACCCCTCCACTTT,CASSIGTENSPLHF
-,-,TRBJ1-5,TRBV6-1,TGTGCCAGCAGTGCCCTCGGGGTAAGTCAGCCCCAGCATTTT,CASSALGVSQPQHF
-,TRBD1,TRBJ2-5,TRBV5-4,TGTGCCAGCAGCGCCGGGACAGGGCCCCAAGAGACCCAGTACTTC,CASSAGTGPQETQYF
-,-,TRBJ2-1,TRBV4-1,TGCGCCAGCAGCCAGGGACGGGGCTATTCATACAATGAGCAGTTCTTC,CASSQGRGYSYNEQFF
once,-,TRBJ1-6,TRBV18,TGTGCCAGCTCACCACATCCCAGGGCGAGCTCCTATAATTCACCCCTCCACTTT,CASSPHPRASSYNSPLHF
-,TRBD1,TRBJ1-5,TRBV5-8,TGTGCCAGCAGCCCAAGACAGGGGGCGCGGGTAAATCAGCCCCAGCATTTT,CASSPRQGARVNQPQHF
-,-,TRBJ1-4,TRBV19,TGTGCCAGTACCGGGACCATTAATGAAAAACTGTTTTTT,CASTGTINEKLFF
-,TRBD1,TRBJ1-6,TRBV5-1,TGCGCCAGCAGCTTCGAGACAGGGACCAATTCACCCCTCCACTTT,CASSFETGTNSPLHF
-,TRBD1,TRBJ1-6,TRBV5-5,TGTGCCAGCAGCTTGAACGACAGGGCAGGTTCACCCCTCCACTTT,CASSLNDRAGSPLHF
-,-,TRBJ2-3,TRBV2,TGTGCCAGCAGACAGAGCCCTCCTAGCACAGATACGCAGTATTTT,CASRQSPPSTDTQYF
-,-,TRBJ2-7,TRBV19,TGTGCCAGTGCTTCCTCCTACGAGCAGTACTTC,CASASSYEQYF
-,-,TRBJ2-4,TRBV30,TGTGCCTGGAGTTGGTCGGGCTTAGTCAAAAACATTCAGTACTTC,CAWSWSGLVKNIQYF
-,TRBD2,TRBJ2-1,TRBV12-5,TGTGCTAGTGCCCCCCCGGGGGGGGGTGAGCAGTTCTTC,CASAPPGGGEQFF
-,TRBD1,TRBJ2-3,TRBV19,TGTGCCAGTACCCCCAGGGACAGGGGGCCGACAGATACGCAGTATTTT,CASTPRDRGPTDTQYF
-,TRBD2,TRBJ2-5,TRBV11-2,TGTGCCAGCAGCCTCGGGGGGGCCCTTGAGACCCAGTACTTC,CASSLGGALETQYF
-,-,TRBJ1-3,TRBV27,TGTGCCAGCAGCCCCTCGGGGCAGGGGAGAGGAAACACCATATATTTT,CASSPSGQGRGNTIYF
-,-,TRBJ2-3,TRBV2,TGTGCCAGCAGAAGCGGGAGCACAGATACGCAGTATTTT,CASRSGSTDTQYF
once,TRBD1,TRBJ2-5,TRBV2,TGTGCCAGCAGTGAAGGGGGGACAGCCCAAGAGACCCAGTACTTC,CASSEGGTAQETQYF
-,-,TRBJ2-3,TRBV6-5,TGTGCCAGCAGTCTCCACCGGGACGCCACAGATACGCAGTATTTT,CASSLHRDATDTQYF
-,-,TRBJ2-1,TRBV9,TGTGCCAGCAGTCAAAAACAGGGTCCATACAATGAGCAGTTCTTC,CASSQKQGPYNEQFF
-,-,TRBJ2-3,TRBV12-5,TGTGCTAGTGGTTCCACAGATACGCAGTATTTT,CASGSTDTQYF
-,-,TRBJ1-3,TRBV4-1,TGCGCCAGCAGCCTATCCGGGGGGGACTCTGGAAACACCATATATTTT,CASSLSGGDSGNTIYF
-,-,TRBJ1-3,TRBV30,TGTGCCTGGAGTCTACGTCTTGCAGACACCATATATTTT,CAWSLRLADTIYF
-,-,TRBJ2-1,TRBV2,TGTGCCAGCAGTACCACGGGGCAATACAATGAGCAGTTCTTC,CASSTTGQYNEQFF
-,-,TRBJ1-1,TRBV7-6,TGTGCCAGCAGCCCAGCGGCTGAAGCTTTCTTT,CASSPAAEAFF
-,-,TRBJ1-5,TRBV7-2,TGTGCCAGCAGCTTAGTAGGAGGGGAGGTCAATCAGCCCCAGCATTTT,CASSLVGGEVNQPQHF
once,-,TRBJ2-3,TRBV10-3,TGTGCCATCAGCCCAGCGACTATTGTAGGTACGCAGTATTTT,CAISPATIVGTQYF
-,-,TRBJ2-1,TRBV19,TGTGCCAGTAGTATCAGGGTAGGAAATGAGCAGTTCTTC,CASSIRVGNEQFF
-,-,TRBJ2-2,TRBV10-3,TGTGCCATCAGTGATATTGGGAGAAGCACCGGGGAGCTGTTTTTT,CAISDIGRSTGELFF
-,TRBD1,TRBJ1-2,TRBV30,TGTGCCGGACAGGGGGCGCTTGGCTACACCTTC,CAGQGALGYTF
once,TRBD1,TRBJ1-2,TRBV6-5,TGTGCCAGCACCTTAGACAGGGCTTCTAACTATGGCTACACCTTC,CASTLDRASNYGYTF
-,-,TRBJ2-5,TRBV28,TGTGCCAGCATCGCCGGGGAGACCCAGTACTTC,CASIAGETQYF
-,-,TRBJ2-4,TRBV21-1,TGTGCCAGCAGCCCCCGCCGGCAGGGGGCGCCCCTAAACATTCAGTACTTC,CASSPRRQGAPLNIQYF
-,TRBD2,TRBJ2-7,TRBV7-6,TGTGCCAGCAGCCCAGGACAGGGACTAGCGGGAAGGGGCCTCGAGCAGTACTTC,CASSPGQGLAGRGLEQYF
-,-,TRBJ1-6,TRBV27,TGTGCCAGCAGGCTAGGGGGAGTCTCTAATTCACCCCTCCACTTT,CASRLGGVSNSPLHF
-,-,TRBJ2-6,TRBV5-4,TGTGCCAGCAGCTTCTACTCTGGGGCCAACGTCCTGACTTTC,CASSFYSGANVLTF
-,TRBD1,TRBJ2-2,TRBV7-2,TGTGCCAGCAGCTTAGCGAGGGGGCTTACCGGGGAGCTGTTTTTT,CASSLARGLTGELFF
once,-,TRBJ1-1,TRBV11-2,TGTGCCAGCAGCCTAACGCCCGGGACTGAAGCTTTCTTT,CASSLTPGTEAFF